A single count supports the clone carrying this T cell receptor (beta chain). Its antigen is currently unknown. Oncomine TCR Beta short-read sequencing was applied to DNA from cultured CD4+ T cells. Cultured CD4+ T cells yielded the extracted genomic DNA. TCRdb fed the PCR reads into MiXCR, producing one record per CDR3 protein. The repertoire holds around 6,800 distinct CDR3 sequences, with approximately 40% as singletons. This sample's treatment: roughly 10-day PBMC culture with coronavirus spike peptide pools or control peptides (ViraFEST assay). Unexposed donor CD4+ T cells predated the COVID-19 pandemic, collected 2011-2018. The CDR3 totals 13 residues. CDR1 is MRHNA, CDR2 SNTAGT, per germline. Trimming removed 6 bases at V and 8 bases at J, with 15 bases between. This entry comes from a study of vaccination and CD4 T cells after COVID-19. Study in general: The post-vaccine samples came a median approximately 72 days after dose two (range 14 to 241). Cultures acting as controls obtained a CEFX pool, an HIV-1 Nef pool, or no peptide.

This sequence originates from a human donor in good health. This rearrangement joins TRBV6-4 to TRBJ2-3, with a possible D match to TRBD2 (6 bases). Sequencing was performed on CD4+ T cells from blood, cultured in vitro. The chain's CDR3 is CASSGTAEGTQYF. CDR3 sequence (DNA): TGTGCCAGCAGCGGGACGGCGGAGGGTACGCAGTATTTT.